This section outlines one T cell receptor (beta chain) sequence together with its context. There is no known antigen for this receptor. The input lacks base qualities; no much larger clone sits a single base away. This sample stems from a study of cytomegalovirus exposure and HLA in healthy donors (dated by TCRdb to about 2017). For the wider study: An earlier analysis of several hundred of the donors reported about 250 Gb of sequence data and roughly 100 million unique TCR beta sequences from about 180 million T cells. Approximately 330 gigabases of sequencing data and 91 million or so unique TCR sequences made up an early release that covered over 550 HLA-typed donors. Among the roughly 390 genotyped donors, approximately 81% belonged to the genetic ancestry cluster associated with self-reported Caucasian donors. The aim of the study was to test whether cataloging public T cell receptors could identify signatures of past pathogen exposure. The study profiled the T cell repertoires of hundreds of subjects by immunosequencing and related them to cytomegalovirus serostatus. In addition to the first cohort of 666 subjects, a separate validation cohort of 130 or so different subjects was used. The study combined high-throughput TCR immunosequencing, statistical association of individual TCRs with disease status, and machine learning to predict cytomegalovirus infection status. A later analysis re-analyzed previously published TCR beta repertoires from 500 to 700 donors and added high-resolution HLA genotyping to study TCR occurrence patterns. In the later analysis, no new phenotypic data were used to find candidate immune exposures; instead, reliance was placed on TCR beta sequences and their occurrence across donors. An earlier analysis of 587 of the donors used high-throughput TCR beta sequencing to judge whether each TCR beta V gene segment behaved as functional or pseudogenic. Donor age, sex, ethnicity and CMV serostatus were compiled alongside the repertoire data. A later genetic analysis took genome-wide SNP genotypes for about 65% of the roughly 670 donors and used that subset as a discovery cohort. Every discovery cohort repertoire had been produced on one sequencing platform. Both class I and class II loci were covered by HLA typing, at four-digit resolution. Typing coverage differed by locus: A, B, C, DRB1 and DQB1 were typed in roughly 620-640 donors, DQA1 in about 550, DPA1 in approximately 600, and DPB1 in 450 to 490. Because of strong linkage in the cohort, 5 or 6 DR-DQ haplotypes were treated as single units for association and clustering. Among about 410 genotyped donors of the cohort, an average of about 220,000 unique TCR beta nucleotide sequences was sequenced per donor, of which roughly 17% were non-productive.

V trim: 4 bases; J trim: 3 bases; unmatched bases: 7. Counted from cysteine to phenylalanine, this CDR3 has 16 amino acids. Just CDR3 DNA is preserved here, 48 bases in frame from base 1. Reading the germline V gene gives CDR1 SGHRS and CDR2 YFSETQ. The cohort was made up of 500 to 850 healthy bone marrow donors. At the time of sampling, all cohort members were nominally healthy, though unrecorded immune exposures were likely present. The donor was CMV seronegative and belonged to the group of 352 seronegative cohort members. A peripheral blood sample was collected from each donor, and TCR beta sequencing was performed on peripheral blood mononuclear cells. The Qiagen DNeasy Blood Extraction Kit was used to extract genomic DNA from the blood cell samples. Libraries were constructed by the immunoSEQ multiplex PCR assay. A mixture of 60 forward primers for TCR Vbeta segments and 13 reverse primers for TCR Jbeta segments was used in the multiplex PCR. The CDR3 region of rearranged TCR beta genes was amplified from genomic DNA by a multiplex PCR assay. The amplified TCR beta libraries were sequenced on the Illumina HiSeq System as 87-base-pair reads. In the source study's methods: Across the 700 or so repertoires, a later analysis counted tens of millions of unique TCR beta chains, roughly 11 million of which were shared by at least two donors. To remove PCR and sequencing errors, raw reads were error-corrected and collapsed into unique sequences using a nearest-neighbor algorithm that merged closely related sequences. CDR3 sequences were aligned to IMGT reference sequences to assign V, D and J gene segments. For a sequence to be retained, a match of at least six nucleotides to both a V gene segment and a J gene segment was required. Rearrangements were called productive when the CDR3 lacked stop codons and stayed in frame with V and J; all others were non-productive. CDR3 was defined by IMGT convention, running from the second conserved V-encoded cysteine to the conserved J-encoded phenylalanine. The earlier analysis of about 570 of the donors excluded any sequence lacking an unambiguous match to a single V gene segment. An earlier analysis of around 600 of the donors classified V segments as functional when productive rearrangements were above 56.7% and as segregating when the standard deviation between donors was above 5%. A statistical classification framework was built for diagnosing cytomegalovirus status from the catalog of TCR beta chain sequences. A later analysis assigned V and J genes by comparing TCR nucleotide sequences with IMGT/GENE-DB human TR gene sequences. In a later analysis, CDR3 sequences and most-parsimonious VDJ recombination scenarios were assigned using the TCRdist pipeline. In a later analysis, every TCR beta chain was defined by the combination of its CDR3 amino acid sequence and its V-gene family, and reads without a unique V-gene family were dropped. As a way to deal with suspected cross-contamination and a sequencing artifact, a later analysis dropped hundreds of nucleotide sequences that were highly shared and had low generation probability. In a later analysis, a clonal expansion index was calculated for each public chain from normalized within-repertoire ranks of inferred template counts. In a later analysis, generation probabilities were computed using a VDJ recombination model fitted to out-of-frame rearrangements, and the results were checked against IGoR. A later analysis scored TCR-TCR, TCR-HLA and TCR-CMV co-occurrence with hypergeometric tests, applying a repertoire-size bias correction to TCR pairs. In a later analysis, false discovery rates were estimated by permuting HLA or CMV assignments 20 times. In a later analysis, co-occurring TCRs were grouped using DBSCAN, and TCRdist sequence similarity was added for clustering within HLA-allele-positive subsets. Co-occurrence clustering excluded repertoires with fewer than 30,000 or more than 120,000 public chains, plus five with anomalous nucleotide sharing. Drawn from immuneACCESS, this table holds only the in-frame rearrangements with V and J called that TCRdb kept. Clones are partly lost; checked studies trace under half to an unresolved V gene and leave the rest unexplained. Clone size and the V and J calls come from that table; the DNA yielded D and trimming. This sample comprises about 140,000 clones, 70% to 80% of them detected only once. Over 2% of the sample belongs to the ten largest clones.

Overall study outcomes, separate from this receptor: Immune exposure information for the cohort was limited to CMV serostatus. Compared with equally common non-associated chains, HLA-associated TCR beta chains in a later analysis were more clonally expanded and had lower generation probabilities. Assigning TCR associations to individual alleles was difficult when HLA alleles, especially DR and DQ, strongly co-occurred. Presence/absence analyses assumed roughly uniform sequencing depth across donors, an assumption that may not hold. Across donors, most TCR sequences were observed very rarely, whereas some public TCRs were present in many individuals. An association between a missense DCLRE1C variant and V-gene and J-gene trimming of TCR beta chains was found in a later genetic analysis and replicated in an independent cohort. The 87-base-pair reads could not distinguish some IMGT-functional V segments, including TRBV6-2 and TRBV6-3, so those segments were excluded. A further reported finding was that TCR beta sequences accurately predicted the HLA-A and HLA-B alleles for most subjects in the first cohort. In a later analysis, most CMV-associated TCR beta chains were found to appear HLA-restricted, with HLA associations seemingly driven largely by CMV exposure. In an earlier analysis of about 600 of the donors, most TCR beta V segments appeared in productive rearrangements about 90% or about 30% of the time, broadly matching IMGT annotations. In a later analysis, more than 15,000 TCR beta sequences were associated with specific HLA alleles at a false discovery rate of 0.05. The authors suggested that the approach could potentially be extended to other disease states and immunological phenotypes. A group of highly shared sequence variants was considered likely to be a technical artifact of the sequencing pipeline. In vitro tests confirmed that a few of the cytomegalovirus-associated TCR beta chains recognize cytomegalovirus antigens. The classifier was reported to diagnose cytomegalovirus status with high specificity and sensitivity in both the original cohort and the validation cohort. According to a later analysis, parvovirus B19, influenza, CMV and Epstein-Barr virus appeared linked to several top co-occurrence clusters. This cohort had only TCR beta chains sequenced, and the lack of alpha or paired-chain data limited which features could be detected. Roughly 15 rarely observed V segments, including chromosome 9 orphons, were excluded from the earlier analysis of 550 to 700 of the donors because counts were too low. Linkage disequilibrium might explain the correlated functional status among segregating V segments, but an unknown experimental factor could not be excluded. HLA typing was unavailable for some donors at each locus, so association tests used only the typed subset. In a later analysis, the rate of TCR association differed among HLA loci, with DRB1 alleles having the most associated TCRs and HLA-C alleles having the fewest. A later genetic analysis reported fewer N-insertions in productive TCRs among donors in an Asian-associated ancestry cluster than the roughly 700-donor mean. A total of 150 to 200 TCR beta chains were listed by the study as associated with cytomegalovirus.

The sample was PBMCs. The V gene is TRBV5-1 and the J gene is TRBJ2-6, and TRBD2 matches 7 of the central bases. This clonotype was obtained from a man aged 30 to 45 in good health and CMV-seronegative. The DNA sequence reads TGCGCCAGCAGCCTAATTGGGGGGGATGGGGCCAACGTCCTGACTTTC. This sequence encodes CASSLIGGDGANVLTF.